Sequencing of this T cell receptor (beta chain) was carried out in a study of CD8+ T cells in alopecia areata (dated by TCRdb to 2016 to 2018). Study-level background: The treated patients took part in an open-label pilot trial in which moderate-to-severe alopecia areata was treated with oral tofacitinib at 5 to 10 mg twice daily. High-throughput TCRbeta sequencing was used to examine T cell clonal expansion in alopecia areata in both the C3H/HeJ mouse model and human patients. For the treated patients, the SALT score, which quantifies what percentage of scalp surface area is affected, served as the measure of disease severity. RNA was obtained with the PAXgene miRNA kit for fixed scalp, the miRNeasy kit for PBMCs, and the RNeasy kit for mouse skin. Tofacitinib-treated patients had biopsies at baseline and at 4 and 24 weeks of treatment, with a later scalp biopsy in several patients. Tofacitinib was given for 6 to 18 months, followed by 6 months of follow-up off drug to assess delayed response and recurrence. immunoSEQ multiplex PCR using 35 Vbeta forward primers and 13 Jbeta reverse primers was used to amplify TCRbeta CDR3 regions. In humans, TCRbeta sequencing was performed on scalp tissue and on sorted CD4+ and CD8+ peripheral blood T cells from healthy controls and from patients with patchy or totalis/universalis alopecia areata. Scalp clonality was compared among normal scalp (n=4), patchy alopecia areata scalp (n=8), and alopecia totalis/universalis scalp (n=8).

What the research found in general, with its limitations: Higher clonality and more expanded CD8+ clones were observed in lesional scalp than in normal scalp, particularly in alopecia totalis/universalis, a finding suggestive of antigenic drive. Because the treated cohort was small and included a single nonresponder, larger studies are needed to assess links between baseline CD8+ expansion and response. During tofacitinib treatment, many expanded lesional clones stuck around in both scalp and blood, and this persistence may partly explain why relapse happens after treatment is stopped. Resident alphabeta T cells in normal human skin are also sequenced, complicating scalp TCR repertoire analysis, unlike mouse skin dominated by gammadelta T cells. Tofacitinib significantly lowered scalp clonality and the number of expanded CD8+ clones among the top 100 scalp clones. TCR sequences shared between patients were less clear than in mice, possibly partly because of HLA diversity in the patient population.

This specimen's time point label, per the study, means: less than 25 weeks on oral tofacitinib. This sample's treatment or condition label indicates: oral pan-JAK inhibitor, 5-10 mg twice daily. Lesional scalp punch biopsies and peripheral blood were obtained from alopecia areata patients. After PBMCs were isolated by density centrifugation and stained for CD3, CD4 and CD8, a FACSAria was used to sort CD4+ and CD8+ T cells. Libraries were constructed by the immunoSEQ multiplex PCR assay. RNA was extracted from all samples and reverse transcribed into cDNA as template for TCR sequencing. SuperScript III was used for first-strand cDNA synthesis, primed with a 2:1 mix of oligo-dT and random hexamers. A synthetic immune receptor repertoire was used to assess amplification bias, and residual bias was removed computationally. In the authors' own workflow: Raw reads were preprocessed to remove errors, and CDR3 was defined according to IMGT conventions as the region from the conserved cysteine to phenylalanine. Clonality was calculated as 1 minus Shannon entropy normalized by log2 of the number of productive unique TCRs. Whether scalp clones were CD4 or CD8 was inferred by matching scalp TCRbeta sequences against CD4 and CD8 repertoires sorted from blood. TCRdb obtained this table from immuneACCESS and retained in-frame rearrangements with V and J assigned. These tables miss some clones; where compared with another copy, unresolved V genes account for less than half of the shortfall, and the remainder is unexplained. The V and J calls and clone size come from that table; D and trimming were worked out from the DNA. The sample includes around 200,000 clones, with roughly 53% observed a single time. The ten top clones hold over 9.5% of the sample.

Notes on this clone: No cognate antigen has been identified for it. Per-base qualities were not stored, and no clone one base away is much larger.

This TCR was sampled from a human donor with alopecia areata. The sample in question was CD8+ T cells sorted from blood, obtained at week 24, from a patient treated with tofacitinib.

The CDR3 here reads CAWSAVFDRQYSGNTIYF. The nucleotide sequence is TGTGCCTGGAGTGCCGTGTTTGACAGGCAGTACTCTGGAAACACCATATATTTT. Recombination linked TRBV30 to TRBJ1-3; the D gene is perhaps TRBD1, from 6 matching bases. CDR1 and CDR2 are drawn from the germline V gene (reference sequence): GTSNPN, SVGIG. Between the V and J ends, shortened by 1 base and 0 bases respectively, the junction contains 19 bases. The CDR3 goes from the cysteine to the phenylalanine over 18 residues. Here the CDR3 DNA is all that survives: 54 bases in frame from base 1.